This T cell receptor (beta chain) was recorded in a study of metastatic and nonmetastatic thyroid tumors. Whole-study context: Comparative analysis of repertoires was undertaken across blood and tumor or nodule tissue obtained from malignant and benign thyroid patients.

There were no patients who had received any treatment before thyroid surgery. CDR3 length: 16 residues. Trimming took off 3 bases at V and 6 bases at J, with 15 bases between the two ends. The germline CDR1 and CDR2 sequences are MNHEY and SMNVEV (reference sequence). In its sample, this clone was seen a few times. Possible read error: a much larger clone is one base away. Original analysis: CDR3 was compared across clinicopathological groups, and the resulting differences were used to build a distant-metastasis classifier for papillary thyroid cancer. From the PCR reads, TCRdb re-called clones with MiXCR. The authors' filters were not applied to this entry. This table holds 4,500 to 6,000 clones, 20% to 30% found once.

Sequencing input: adjacent normal tissue. The sequence derives from a male donor with papillary thyroid cancer or a benign thyroid nodule (not recorded which). Some clones in this sample may be carry-over from other donors' samples. V is TRBV27 and J is TRBJ1-6; D is perhaps TRBD1 (5 bases). CDR3 nucleotide sequence: TGTGCCAGCAGTTTTCGCTTCAGGGCGAGTAATTCACCCCTCCACTTT. Protein sequence: CASSFRFRASNSPLHF.